The 5 T cell receptor beta chains listed next were all sequenced from one sample in a study of blood T cell repertoires in COVID-19. Measured with immunoSEQ multiplex PCR; TCRdb has only the in-frame clones, and not every one. In the table there are roughly 360,000 clones, roughly 90% of which are singletons. The sequencing sample was made of PBMCs or T cells enriched from blood (not recorded which). The receptor source for this set is a woman aged 30 to 39 with acute COVID-19.

The CDR3 reads CASSQDWFGGLAGGNQETQYF. The CDR3 coding sequence is TGCGCCAGCAGCCAAGATTGGTTTGGTGGACTAGCGGGGGGGAACCAAGAGACCCAGTACTTC. The chain links TRBV4-1 to TRBJ2-5, with 15 bases aligning to TRBD2. J lost 0 bases, V lost 0 bases, and 11 bases had no gene match. CDR3 length: 21 amino acids. The V gene's germline CDR1 is MGHRA and CDR2 YSYEKL.

V and J are TRBV19 and TRBJ1-6; 8 nucleotides match TRBD1. The trim removed 6 bases at V and 8 bases at J, leaving 9 bases unmatched. CDR1 and CDR2 (germline): LNHDA, SQIVND (reference sequence). The CDR3 totals 15 residues. The CDR3 DNA reads as TGTGCCAGTAGCTCCGGACAGGGCGTCGATTCACCCCTCCACTTT. Protein sequence: CASSSGQGVDSPLHF.

The chain carries TRBV6-4 and TRBJ1-3; TRBD1 is a possible D gene (6 bases). CDR3 size: 15 residues. V lost 1 base and J 2 bases, leaving 9 bases between the germline ends. In germline, CDR1 is MRHNA, CDR2 SNTAGT. The CDR3 bases are TGTGCCAGCAGTGACTTGGGGGGGCCTGGAAACACCATATATTTT. Translating gives CASSDLGGPGNTIYF.

This chain joins TRBV5-1 and TRBJ1-2; no clear D gene. The germline V gene encodes CDR1 SGHRS and CDR2 YFSETQ. V lost 1 base to trimming and J lost 3 bases, with 10 bases between them. The CDR3 spans 14 residues. CDR3 loop: CASSLMAEDYGYTF. The CDR3 nucleotides are TGCGCCAGCAGCTTGATGGCGGAGGACTATGGCTACACCTTC.

The chain couples TRBV5-1 to TRBJ2-3, with no clear D. The CDR3 covers 15 residues. The V and J ends lost 1 base and 2 bases respectively, with 11 bases between them. Germline V gene data show CDR1 as SGHRS and CDR2 as YFSETQ. The CDR3 DNA sequence: TGCGCCAGCAGCTTGTGGAGTTCCTACACAGATACGCAGTATTTT. This gives the protein CASSLWSSYTDTQYF.